Listed here are 28 T cell receptor beta chains from one sample, sequenced in a study of vaccination and CD4 T cells after COVID-19. Sequenced with the Oncomine TCR Beta short-read assay was DNA taken from cultured CD4+ T cells. One entry per CDR3 protein results from TCRdb running MiXCR on the PCR reads. The sample yields approximately 14,000 distinct CDR3 sequences, about 67% seen once. This sample's treatment: roughly 11-day PBMC culture with coronavirus spike peptide pools or control peptides (ViraFEST assay). Antigens of these TCRs are unknown. Sequencing input: CD4+ T cells from blood, cultured in vitro. The receptors shown here come from a human donor who had recovered from COVID-19.

Concerning this clonotype: Mismatch with germline at one junction end may stem from a read error. The rearrangement joins TRBV14 to TRBJ1-2; D call uncertain. The CDR3 totals 19 residues. The V gene's germline CDR1 is SGHDN and CDR2 FVKESK. The CDR3 nucleotides read TGTGCCAGCAGCCAAGAGAGCCTGATGACCCTGCCAGCTAACTGTGGCTACACCTTC. It yields the protein CASSQESLMTLPANCGYTF.

J is TRBJ1-2 and V is TRBV20-1, with D uncertain. This CDR3 has 14 residues. Germline CDR1 DFQATT, CDR2 SNEGSKA (reference sequence). V gave up 3 bases and J gave up 3 bases, with 14 bases separating them. DNA of the CDR3: TGCAGTGCTAGGAACGCAGAGGCGTACTATGGCTACACCTTC. Amino acids: CSARNAEAYYGYTF.

There are a few counts of this clonotype. The chain is built from TRBV2 and TRBJ1-6; 7 nucleotides match TRBD1. This CDR3 is built from 16 residues. Per the germline V gene, CDR1 is SNHLY and CDR2 is FYNNEI. V dropped 7 bases and J dropped 0; count of bases not matched to a gene: 6. The CDR3 is CASNRQGSSYNSPLHF. The DNA for the CDR3 is TGTGCCAGCAATAGACAGGGAAGCTCCTATAATTCACCCCTCCACTTT.

V is TRBV7-2 and J is TRBJ1-5; D gene unclear. CDR1 and CDR2 (germline): SGHTA, FQGNSA. V dropped 3 bases and J dropped 6 bases, with 9 bases sitting between them. CDR3 length: 13 residues. The CDR3 DNA sequence: TGTGCCAGCAGCTTTCCTGGCGGTCAGCCCCAGCATTTT. Translation: CASSFPGGQPQHF.

The table lists this clonotype with a few counts. The V and J genes are TRBV2 and TRBJ2-1; 9 nucleotides line up with TRBD1. Germline CDR1 SNHLY, CDR2 FYNNEI. V trimming: 0 bases; J trimming: 9 bases; junction bases outside the gene matches: 18. There are 19 residues in the CDR3. The CDR3 sequence is CASSEAWGAGDRVSGEQFF. The CDR3 nucleotides are TGTGCCAGCAGTGAAGCGTGGGGGGCCGGGGACAGGGTATCTGGTGAGCAGTTCTTC.

Only a few counts were recorded for this clonotype. The chain employs TRBV6-4 and TRBJ1-5, with a tentative D call TRBD1 (5 bases). V was clipped by 0 bases and J by 0 bases, with 15 bases between them. Germline V gives CDR1 MRHNA, CDR2 SNTAGT. This CDR3 region has 18 residues. CDR3 in DNA: TGTGCCAGCAGTGACTCCCATGACAGCCTCAATAGCAATCAGCCCCAGCATTTT. This codes for CASSDSHDSLNSNQPQHF.

The V gene is TRBV20-1, the J gene TRBJ1-2; D is perhaps TRBD1 (5 bases). Between the trimmed V and J ends, which lost 0 bases and 4 bases, there was a span of 15 bases. Per the germline V gene, CDR1 is DFQATT and CDR2 is SNEGSKA (reference sequence). This CDR3 spans 15 amino acids. The CDR3 DNA is TGCAGTGCTAGAGAAGACAGCCCGGCGGCCTATGGCTACACCTTC. Protein product: CSAREDSPAAYGYTF.

This clonotype is labeled as medium-sized (0.01 to 0.1%). The chain couples TRBV3-1 to TRBJ1-3, with D uncertain. CDR3 length equals 14 residues. The V end lost 2 bases, the J end lost 4 bases, and 9 bases lay between the germline ends. CDR1 and CDR2 (germline): LGHDT, YNNKEL (reference sequence). This CDR3 reads CASSQPPVGNTIYF. The CDR3 coding sequence is TGTGCCAGCAGCCAACCTCCAGTCGGAAACACCATATATTTT.

This clonotype has only a few counts. This chain joins TRBV2 and TRBJ1-1; D is perhaps TRBD1 (5 bases). The length of the CDR3 is 14 residues. Germline V CDR1 and CDR2: SNHLY, FYNNEI. Trimming shortened V by 4 bases and J by 4 bases, and 13 bases separated the two germline ends. The CDR3 sequence is CASSAQAESTEAFF. In DNA, the CDR3 is TGTGCCAGCAGTGCACAGGCAGAGAGCACTGAAGCTTTCTTT.

Details on this clonotype: A junction end diverges from the germline sequence, so it may reflect a read error. Here the CDR3 reads CASSLMREIVRGKNIQYF. The CDR3 nucleotides are TGTGCCAGCAGCTTGATGCGGGAGATAGTGAGGGGCAAAAACATTCAGTACTTC. V is TRBV5-3 and J is TRBJ2-4; 7 bases are a match to TRBD2. TRBV5-3 is identified as an open reading frame with a role that is uncertain. The CDR3 sequence is 18 residues long.

This clonotype was recorded a few times. The rearrangement uses TRBV19 and TRBJ2-1; D perhaps matches TRBD2 (6 bases). V lost 5 bases to trimming and J lost 9 bases, with 17 bases between them. The germline V gene encodes CDR1 LNHDA and CDR2 SQIVND (reference sequence). There are 14 residues in the CDR3. Here the CDR3 reads CASSPSGSGGEQFF. CDR3 in DNA: TGTGCCAGTAGTCCCTCCGGTTCCGGGGGTGAGCAGTTCTTC.

Concerning this clonotype itself: The junction and the germline gene differ at one end; a read error may be behind it. V usage is TRBV7-7 and J usage is TRBJ2-1, with TRBD2 as a possible D gene (6 bases). Per germline, CDR1 SSHAT and CDR2 FNYEAQ (reference sequence). CDR3 length: 15 amino acids. The DNA of the CDR3 is TGTGCTAGCAGCTTAGTAGCGGCCCCCCCCAATGAGCAGTTCTTC. It codes for CASSLVAAPPNEQFF.

The chain couples TRBV20-1 to TRBJ1-4; unclear D gene. Germline assignment: CDR1 DFQATT and CDR2 SNEGSKA (reference sequence). This CDR3 has 13 residues. The V gene lost 6 bases and the J gene lost 5 bases, with 13 bases spanning the gap. In DNA, the CDR3 is TGCAGTGCCATTGACCTAAGGAATGAAAAACTGTTTTTT. Translated, it gives CSAIDLRNEKLFF.

The CDR3 coding sequence is TGCAGTGCTAGAGATAGGGGGCAGGCGTACTCCTATAATTCACCCCTCCACTTT. Its translation: CSARDRGQAYSYNSPLHF. This chain links TRBV20-1 with TRBJ1-6; 7 nucleotides agree with TRBD1. Germline loops: CDR1 DFQATT, CDR2 SNEGSKA (reference sequence). This CDR3 comprises 18 residues. Trimming removed 0 bases from V and 0 bases from J; junction bases left unmatched: 8.

V and J are TRBV7-9 and TRBJ2-2; 7 bases map to TRBD1. The trim removed 4 bases at V and 4 bases at J, leaving 21 bases unmatched. From germline, CDR1 is SEHNR and CDR2 FQNEAQ (reference sequence). The CDR3 is made up of 20 amino acids. CDR3 coding DNA: TGTGCCAGCAGCTCCAGTAGGCCCCCCAGACAGGGTACTTTCACCGGGGAGCTGTTTTTT. It specifies CASSSSRPPRQGTFTGELFF.

The chain couples TRBV6-1 to TRBJ2-1; tentative D call: TRBD2 (6 bases). V was cut by 1 base and J by 0 bases, with 7 bases left in between. The length of the CDR3 is 15 residues. Germline V lookup: CDR1 MNHNS, CDR2 SASEGT. This CDR3 reads CASSEVGGSYNEQFF. CDR3 DNA sequence: TGTGCCAGCAGTGAAGTCGGGGGCTCCTACAATGAGCAGTTCTTC.

The table lists this clonotype with a few counts. The CDR3 here is CASSSRVGRNQPQHF. In DNA, the CDR3 is TGTGCCAGCAGTTCCCGGGTCGGACGAAATCAGCCCCAGCATTTT. V is TRBV6-5 and J is TRBJ1-5; unclear D gene. The CDR3 extends over 15 amino acids. Germline V gene data show CDR1 as MNHEY and CDR2 as SVGAGI. Between the trimmed V and J ends, which lost 4 bases and 4 bases, there was a span of 14 bases.

The chain recombines TRBV7-9 with TRBJ1-5, with D unresolved. Germline CDR1 SEHNR, CDR2 FQNEAQ (reference sequence). V lost 4 bases, J lost 7 bases, and 14 bases lay in between. The CDR3 covers 14 residues. The CDR3 here is CASSSAGIRQPQHF. The CDR3, as DNA: TGTGCCAGCAGCTCCGCGGGGATTAGACAGCCCCAGCATTTT.

The rearrangement joins TRBV19 to TRBJ2-6; maybe TRBD1 (5 bases). Germline CDR1 and CDR2: LNHDA and SQIVND (reference sequence). The CDR3 is made up of 19 amino acids. V was cut by 1 base and J by 2 bases, with 18 bases left in between. This CDR3 is CASSIVGRAVGAGANVLTF. DNA for the CDR3: TGTGCCAGTAGTATAGTAGGCAGGGCTGTAGGCGCTGGGGCCAACGTCCTGACTTTC.

The chain employs TRBV6-1 and TRBJ1-2; D may be TRBD1 (5 bases). CDR3 length equals 15 residues. CDR1 MNHNS and CDR2 SASEGT come from the germline V gene. With 7 bases removed from V and 6 bases from J, the gap between germline ends came to 21 bases. The CDR3 sequence is CASMEPGTQGHGYTF. The DNA of the CDR3 is TGTGCCAGCATGGAGCCTGGGACGCAGGGCCATGGCTACACCTTC.

V and J are TRBV25-1 and TRBJ1-5, with 9 bases matching TRBD1. The CDR3 loop spans 13 amino acids. Germline-derived CDR1 and CDR2 are MGHDK and SYGVNS. The ends lost 4 bases at V and 7 bases at J; junction bases unmatched: 2. The CDR3 reads CASSGTGVQPQHF. The CDR3 nucleotides read TGTGCCAGCAGTGGGACAGGGGTCCAGCCCCAGCATTTT.

The chain recombines TRBV24-1 with TRBJ2-7, with a tentative D call TRBD1 (6 bases). V was cut by 5 bases and J by 5 bases, with 12 bases left in between. This CDR3 has 13 amino acids. CDR1 KGHDR and CDR2 SFDVKD come from the germline V gene. The CDR3 is CATSGQGSDEQYF. The CDR3 nucleotides read TGTGCCACCAGTGGGCAGGGGAGCGACGAGCAGTACTTC.

This chain uses TRBV6-1 with TRBJ2-7; D perhaps matches TRBD2 (5 bases). V lost 10 bases and J lost 2, with 15 bases in between. Germline V lookup: CDR1 MNHNS, CDR2 SASEGT. This CDR3 is 13 amino acids long. The CDR3 sequence: CATTTGIAYEQYF. The CDR3 nucleotides read TGTGCCACCACGACGGGAATCGCCTACGAGCAGTACTTC.

The rearrangement uses TRBV2 and TRBJ1-2; D uncertain. There are 12 residues in the CDR3. Germline V gene data show CDR1 as SNHLY and CDR2 as FYNNEI. Trimming pared 7 bases from V and 4 bases from J, leaving 10 bases between. As DNA, the CDR3 is TGTGCCAGCACGCAGGACCGCTATGGCTACACCTTC. Translated, it gives CASTQDRYGYTF.

This clonotype is judged large. The chain uses TRBV6-1 and TRBJ1-4; the match to TRBD1 covers 10 bases. V trimming: 7 bases; J trimming: 7 bases; junction bases outside the gene matches: 6. Germline CDR1 reads MNHNS; CDR2 reads SASEGT. CDR3 length equals 14 residues. The CDR3 spells CASIRDRGGEKLFF. CDR3 nucleotide sequence: TGTGCCAGCATCCGGGACAGGGGTGGTGAAAAACTGTTTTTT.

The chain combines TRBV7-2 with TRBJ2-1; 8 bases match TRBD1. V lost 1 base and J lost 2; bases outside the gene matches: 4. This CDR3 comprises 16 residues. Germline V lookup: CDR1 SGHTA, CDR2 FQGNSA. For the CDR3, the DNA is TGTGCCAGCAGCTTAGGAGGACAGGGTACCTACAATGAGCAGTTCTTC. Its translation is CASSLGGQGTYNEQFF. The full variable domain, rest sourced from reference TRBV7-2 and TRBJ2-1, is GAGVSQSPSNKVTEKGKDVELRCDPISGHTALYWYRQSLGQGLEFLIYFQGNSAPDKSGLPSDRFSAERTGGSVSTLTIQRTQQEDSAVYLCASSLGGQGTYNEQFFGPGTRLTVL.

The chain combines TRBV6-1 with TRBJ1-6; no clear D gene. Trimming stripped 3 bases from V and 6 bases from J, with 9 bases between. This CDR3 comprises 14 residues. Looked up from germline, CDR1 is MNHNS and CDR2 is SASEGT. CDR3 in DNA: TGTGCCAGCAGTGATAATTTTCTTAATTCACCCCTCCACTTT. As protein: CASSDNFLNSPLHF.

This chain's CDR3 is CASSGQNTDTQYF. In DNA, the CDR3 is TGTGCCAGCTCGGGACAGAACACAGATACGCAGTATTTT. The chain couples TRBV18 to TRBJ2-3; 7 bases align to TRBD1. Per the germline V gene, CDR1 is KGHSH and CDR2 is LQKENI. CDR3 length: 13 residues. Unmatched junction bases numbered 2, after V lost 6 bases and J lost 2 bases.